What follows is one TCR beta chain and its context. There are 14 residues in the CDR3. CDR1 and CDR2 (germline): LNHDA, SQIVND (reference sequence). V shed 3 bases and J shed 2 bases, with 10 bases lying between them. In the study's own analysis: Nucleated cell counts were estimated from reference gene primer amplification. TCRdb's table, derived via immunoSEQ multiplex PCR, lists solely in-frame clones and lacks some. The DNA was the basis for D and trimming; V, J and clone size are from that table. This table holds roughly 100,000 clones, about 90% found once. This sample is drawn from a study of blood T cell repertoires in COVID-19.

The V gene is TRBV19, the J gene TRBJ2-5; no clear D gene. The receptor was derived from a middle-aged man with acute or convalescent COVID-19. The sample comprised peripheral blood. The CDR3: CASSIFGQQETQYF. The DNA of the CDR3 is TGTGCCAGTAGTATCTTTGGGCAGCAAGAGACCCAGTACTTC.